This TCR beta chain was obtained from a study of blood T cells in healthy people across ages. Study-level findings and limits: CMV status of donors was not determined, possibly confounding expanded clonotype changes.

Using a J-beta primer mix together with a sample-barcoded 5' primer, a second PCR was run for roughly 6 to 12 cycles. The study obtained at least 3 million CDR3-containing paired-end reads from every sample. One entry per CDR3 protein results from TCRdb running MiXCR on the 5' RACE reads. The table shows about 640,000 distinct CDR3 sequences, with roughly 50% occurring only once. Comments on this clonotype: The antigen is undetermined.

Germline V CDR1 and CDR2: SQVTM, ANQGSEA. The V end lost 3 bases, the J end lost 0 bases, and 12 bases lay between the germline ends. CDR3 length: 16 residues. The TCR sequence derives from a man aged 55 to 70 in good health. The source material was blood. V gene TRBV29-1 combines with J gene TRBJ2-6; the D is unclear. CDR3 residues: CSVEGVLSSGANVLTF. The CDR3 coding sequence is TGCAGCGTTGAGGGCGTCCTAAGCTCTGGGGCCAACGTCCTGACTTTC.